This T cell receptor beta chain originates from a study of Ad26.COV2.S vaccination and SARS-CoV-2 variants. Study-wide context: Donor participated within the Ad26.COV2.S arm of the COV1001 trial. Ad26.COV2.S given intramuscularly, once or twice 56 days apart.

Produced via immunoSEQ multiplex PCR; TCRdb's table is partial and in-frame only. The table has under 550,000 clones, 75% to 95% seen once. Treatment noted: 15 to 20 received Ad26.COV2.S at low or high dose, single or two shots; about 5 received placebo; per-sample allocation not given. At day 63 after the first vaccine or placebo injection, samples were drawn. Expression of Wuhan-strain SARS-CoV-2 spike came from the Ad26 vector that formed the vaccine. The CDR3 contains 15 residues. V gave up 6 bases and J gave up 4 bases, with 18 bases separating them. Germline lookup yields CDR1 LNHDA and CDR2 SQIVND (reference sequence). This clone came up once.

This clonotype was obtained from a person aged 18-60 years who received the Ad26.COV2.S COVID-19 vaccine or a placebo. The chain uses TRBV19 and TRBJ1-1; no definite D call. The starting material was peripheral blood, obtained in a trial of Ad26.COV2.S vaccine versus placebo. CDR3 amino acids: CASRPPLVRSTEAFF. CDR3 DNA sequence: TGTGCCAGTAGACCCCCACTGGTGAGGAGCACTGAAGCTTTCTTT.